Below, one T cell receptor beta chain is given with its context. The data derive from a study of blood T cell repertoires in COVID-19. Study-level information: Researchers got acute and convalescent COVID-19 samples from the United States, Italy and Spain. Sources were T cells, B-cell-depleted T cells, or PBMCs; the material itself was cDNA or gDNA.

Original analysis: From reference gene primer amplification, estimates of nucleated cell counts were derived. Only in-frame clones appear in the TCRdb table, and some are missing; sequencing was by immunoSEQ multiplex PCR. V, J and clone size are taken as reported in that table, and D and trimming were inferred from the DNA itself. The sample yields roughly 50,000 clones, 70% to 90% seen once. V was cut by 1 base and J by 0 bases, with 12 bases left in between. Germline V gene lookup returns CDR1 KGHSH and CDR2 LQKENI. This CDR3 has 16 amino acids. The chain recombines TRBV18 with TRBJ1-1; D possibly corresponds to TRBD1 (5 bases). Sequencing was carried out using peripheral blood. The origin of this receptor is a human donor in a cohort sampled during active COVID-19. Written as DNA, the CDR3 is TGTGCCAGCTCACCACAGGGGCCGAGGATGAACACTGAAGCTTTCTTT. Protein sequence: CASSPQGPRMNTEAFF.